Listed below are T cell receptor beta chains from one sample, sequenced in a study of shared clonotypes between healthy human individuals. Assay used: immunoSEQ multiplex PCR; TCRdb lists only in-frame clones, some missing. Of roughly 2.2 million clones in the sample, 90% to 95% were seen once. The sample taken for sequencing was naive CD4+ T cells from PBMCs. Every receptor here comes from a man aged 18 to 35 in good health. Some clones in this sample may be carry-over from other donors' samples. Each CDR3 is given without its conserved first and last residue.

j_gene | v_gene | CDR3aa
TRBJ1-5 | TRBV28 | ASSLSQQPQH
TRBJ1-5 | TRBV18 | ASSPGADQPQH
TRBJ1-1 | TRBV30 | AWSLEGRQFV
TRBJ2-2 | TRBV2 | ASSEGDRGLTGELF
TRBJ2-3 | TRBV7-9 | ALARLAGTDTQY
TRBJ2-5 | TRBV28 | ASSGGGPSETQY
TRBJ1-1 | TRBV28 | ASSLLGPDLMNTEAF
TRBJ1-1 | TRBV19 | ASTPGQGTGVPKNTEAF
TRBJ2-2 | TRBV9 | ASNRSPGQTNTGELF
TRBJ2-7 | TRBV10-1 | ASSRGIAGAIYEQY
TRBJ2-5 | TRBV5-1 | ASSLGETSGGTQETQY
TRBJ2-5 | TRBV7-9 | ASSLARQKETQY
TRBJ1-1 | TRBV5-1 | ASSDGTVNTEAF
TRBJ2-2 | TRBV2 | ATTREEGTLESGELF
TRBJ2-1 | TRBV28 | ASSLWFVRGPYNEQF